The clone carrying this TCR beta chain came up once. Antigen specificity is unknown. This entry is derived from a study of a mutant IDH1 vaccine in newly diagnosed glioma. Study overall: There were about 62% males and around 40% females among treated patients, whose mean age was about 44 years.

Measured with immunoSEQ multiplex PCR; TCRdb has only the in-frame clones, and not every one. The sample lists roughly 110,000 clones, about nine tenths occurring once. The time point here: week 11, during vaccination. The vaccine gave 300 ug of a 20-mer mutant IDH1 peptide subcutaneously per dose. The donors had new WHO grade 3 or 4 astrocytomas; these were IDH1-mutant and ATRX-lost. The V end lost 7 bases, the J end lost 5 bases, and 17 bases lay between the germline ends. CDR3 length: 14 amino acids. Germline V gene sequence: CDR1 MGHRA, CDR2 YSYEKL. The origin of this receptor is a woman aged 45 to 65 with glioma. The rearrangement uses TRBV4-1 and TRBJ1-1; unclear D gene. This specimen was PBMCs, taken from a glioma patient whose treatment included an IDH1 peptide vaccine. The CDR3 nucleotides are TGCGCCAGCACCATGGGCCCCTTGGGGACTGAAGCTTTCTTT. Its protein product is CASTMGPLGTEAFF.